The TCR beta chain described here comes from a study of OX40 agonist ivuxolimab in advanced cancers. Study-wide background: Aged roughly 23 to 79 with a mean of 60 years, they were roughly 83% male. Three patients responded partially, comprising one with hepatocellular carcinoma and two with cutaneous melanoma.

General study findings and limits: CD4+ and CD8+ blood T cells expanded clonally by week 6 at 0.1 to 3.0 mg/kg.

The data were produced by immunoSEQ multiplex PCR, yet TCRdb's version contains in-frame clones alone and is incomplete. The sample lists just under 75,000 clones, 80% to 95% seen once, with about 0.42% in the top ten. This CDR3 region has 14 residues. J gave up 6 bases and V 5 bases, and 7 bases lay outside the gene matches. Germline loops: CDR1 KGHSH, CDR2 LQKENI. Points on this clone: Its antigen is unknown.

Sequencing used CD4+ or CD8+ T cells sorted from blood, obtained in a trial of the OX40 agonist ivuxolimab. The chain links TRBV18 to TRBJ2-1; 7 nucleotides agree with TRBD1. The source is an adult with an advanced solid tumor such as melanoma, head and neck, liver or kidney cancer. CDR3: CASSNRGLGNEQFF. The CDR3 region has the DNA TGTGCCAGCTCAAACAGGGGTTTGGGCAATGAGCAGTTCTTC.